A single sample gave rise to the 9 T cell receptor beta chains below, sequenced in a study of T cells expressing NK-cell markers. TCRdb re-called the 5' RACE reads and shows each CDR3 protein once, DNA omitted. The repertoire table contains about 550,000 distinct CDR3 sequences. Sequences were obtained from blood T cells: a sorted CD56 or NKG2C T cell subset, CD4+ or CD8+ T cells, or bulk PBMC T cells (not recorded which). All receptors come from a man younger than 30 in good health.

J is TRBJ2-3 and V is TRBV20-1; TCRdb's D gene call, TRBD2, goes unchecked for lack of DNA. Per the germline V gene, CDR1 is DFQATT and CDR2 is SNEGSKA (reference sequence). The CDR3 runs to 15 residues. The CDR3 is CSARASGRAHDTQYF.

The chain employs TRBV5-1 and TRBJ2-5. Germline loops: CDR1 SGHRS, CDR2 YFSETQ. The CDR3 is 12 amino acids. Here the CDR3 reads CASSFPTETQYF.

This rearrangement joins TRBV20-1 to TRBJ1-3. The CDR3 runs to 13 residues. Germline CDR1 is DFQATT and CDR2 is SNEGSKA (reference sequence). The CDR3 protein is CSASKEVGNTIYF.

The V gene is TRBV12-3 or TRBV12-4, the J gene TRBJ1-3; lacking DNA, the TRBD1 call made by TCRdb goes unchecked. The CDR3 is made up of 16 amino acids. CDR3: CASSFQGQSSGNTIYF.

The V and J genes are TRBV3-1 and TRBJ2-6. Germline V gene lookup returns CDR1 LGHDT and CDR2 YNNKEL (reference sequence). The CDR3 extends over 17 amino acids. The CDR3 loop reads CASSTFAGPSGANVLTF.

This rearrangement joins TRBV28 to TRBJ2-5; TCRdb outputs TRBD2, but without DNA this stays unchecked. This CDR3 has 14 residues. Per germline, CDR1 MDHEN and CDR2 SYDVKM. CDR3 sequence reads: CASRMDEGIETQYF.

J is TRBJ2-1 and V is TRBV4-1; TCRdb's assignment of TRBD1 cannot be checked, as there is no DNA. CDR1 MGHRA and CDR2 YSYEKL come from the germline V gene. The CDR3 length is 19 residues. CDR3 sequence reads: CASSLRQGATYPIYNEQFF.

This sequence joins TRBV5-1 and TRBJ2-5. The CDR3 length is 15 residues. Looked up from germline, CDR1 is SGHRS and CDR2 is YFSETQ. CDR3 sequence: CASSLASVSSETQYF.

The V call is TRBV9, the J call TRBJ2-7. CDR1 and CDR2 from the germline V gene are SGDLS and YYNGEE. This CDR3 region has 14 residues. The CDR3 loop reads CASSVATRPYEQYF.